One and the same sample provided the 7 T cell receptor beta chains below, sequenced in a study of T-cell memory formation after mild COVID-19. TCRdb processed the 5' RACE reads anew with MiXCR; each CDR3 protein has one entry. The table lists 190,000 or so distinct CDR3 sequences, 8% to 11% of them singletons, with roughly 3% in the top ten. Input material: PBMCs or a T cell subset sorted from them (not recorded which). The source of these receptors is a young man who had mild COVID-19 (a few samples of this study predate the infection). Cell type and time point are not known.

This clonotype came up a few times. The chain combines TRBV20-1 with TRBJ1-1; no definite D call. In germline, CDR1 is DFQATT, CDR2 SNEGSKA (reference sequence). Trimming stripped 1 base from V and 8 bases from J, with 2 bases between. The CDR3 has 9 residues. In DNA, the CDR3 is TGCAGTGCTAGAGGGGAAGCTTTCTTT. Amino acid sequence: CSARGEAFF.

This clonotype appeared a few times. The V and J genes are TRBV6-6 and TRBJ2-3; a weak D match, TRBD2 (6 bases). This CDR3 spans 16 amino acids. Deletions cut 2 bases from V and 2 bases from J, with 14 bases between. Germline lookup yields CDR1 MNHNY and CDR2 SVGAGI (reference sequence). The DNA for the CDR3 is TGTGCCAGCAGTTACGGGGGGTCGGCGCCCACAGATACGCAGTATTTT. Translated: CASSYGGSAPTDTQYF.

This clonotype has just a few counts. The chain joins TRBV19 to TRBJ1-2; TRBD1 might be the D (5 bases). V was trimmed by 6 bases and J by 8 bases, leaving 28 bases between them. Per germline, CDR1 LNHDA and CDR2 SQIVND (reference sequence). The CDR3 has 17 residues. Here the CDR3 DNA reads TGTGCCAGTAGCGCCGCCGGGGCCTCCCCTGCCGAGTTGGGCTACACCTTC. Protein sequence: CASSAAGASPAELGYTF.

The sample holds a few counts of this clonotype. This chain joins TRBV11-2 and TRBJ2-1; a possible D gene is TRBD2 (6 bases). This CDR3 region has 15 residues. The V end lost 6 bases, the J end lost 7 bases, and 19 bases lay between the germline ends. Germline V gives CDR1 SGHAT, CDR2 FQNNGV. CDR3 DNA: TGTGCCAGCAGGGGTCTATCGGGAGCCTCAAATGAGCAGTTCTTC. It is translated as CASRGLSGASNEQFF.

V is TRBV7-8 and J is TRBJ1-1; D possibly corresponds to TRBD1 (5 bases). The CDR3 has 16 residues. Germline CDR1 and CDR2: SGHVS and FQNEAQ. Trimming shortened V by 5 bases and J by 1 base, and 17 bases separated the two germline ends. CDR3 nucleotide sequence: TGTGCCAGCAGCCCCCAGGGAGGGACTGAGAACACTGAAGCTTTCTTT. It translates to CASSPQGGTENTEAFF.

The J gene is TRBJ1-2, the V gene TRBV3-1; the D is unclear. Germline CDR1 LGHDT, CDR2 YNNKEL (reference sequence). The CDR3 is made up of 13 amino acids. Trimming stripped 3 bases from V and 6 bases from J, with 11 bases between. CDR3 sequence reads: CASSQSQPDGYTF. CDR3 bases: TGTGCCAGCAGCCAGTCCCAGCCCGATGGCTACACCTTC. Complete variable domain (other parts from reference TRBV3-1 and TRBJ1-2): DTAVSQTPKYLVTQMGNDKSIKCEQNLGHDTMYWYKQDSKKFLKIMFSYNNKELIINETVPNRFSPKSPDKAHLNLHINSLELGDSAVYFCASSQSQPDGYTFGSGTRLTVV.

A few counts support this clonotype. The chain employs TRBV7-9 and TRBJ1-6; the D gene is possibly TRBD1 (5 bases). Trimming took off 2 bases at V and 9 bases at J, with 11 bases between the two ends. The CDR3 loop spans 14 amino acids. Germline V gene sequence: CDR1 SEHNR, CDR2 FQNEAQ (reference sequence). The CDR3 is CASSLRGSGSPLHF. CDR3 DNA sequence: TGTGCCAGCAGCTTACGGGGGTCGGGTTCACCCCTCCACTTT.